This T cell receptor beta chain was recorded in a study of cytomegalovirus exposure and HLA in healthy donors. Points on this clone: No antigen is known for it. Germline and junction disagree at one end, which may indicate a read error.

Findings of the study overall: In presence/absence analyses, roughly uniform sequencing depth across donors was assumed.

The CDR3 covers 15 residues. The germline CDR1 and CDR2 sequences are MNHNS and SASEGT. 60 Vbeta and 13 Jbeta primers were used in PCR. Here immunoSEQ multiplex PCR was the method, and the copy in TCRdb shows in-frame clones only, minus some. The sample records 200,000 to 250,000 clones, under 90% being singletons. The CMV serostatus of this donor went unrecorded. V usage is TRBV6-1 and J usage is TRBJ2-3, with D possibly matching TRBD2 (5 bases). The sequence was collected from a human donor in good health. Sequencing was carried out using PBMCs. The CDR3 is CASSEGGYSTDTQYF. As DNA, the CDR3 is TGTGCCAGCAGCGAAGGAGGCTACAGCACAGATACGCAGTATTTT.